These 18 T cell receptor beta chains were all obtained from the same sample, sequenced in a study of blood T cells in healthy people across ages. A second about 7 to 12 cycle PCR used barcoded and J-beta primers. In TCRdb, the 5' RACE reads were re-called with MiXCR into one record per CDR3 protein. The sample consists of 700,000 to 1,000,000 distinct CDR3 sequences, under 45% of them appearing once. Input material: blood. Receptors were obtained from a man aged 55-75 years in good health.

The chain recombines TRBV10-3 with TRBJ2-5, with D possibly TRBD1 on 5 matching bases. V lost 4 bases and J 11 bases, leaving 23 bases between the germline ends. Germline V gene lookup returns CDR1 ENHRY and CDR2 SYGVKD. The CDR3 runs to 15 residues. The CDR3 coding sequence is TGTGCCATCAGTGGAAGACAGCTGGGTGCAAACGATCAGTACTTC. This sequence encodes CAISGRQLGANDQYF.

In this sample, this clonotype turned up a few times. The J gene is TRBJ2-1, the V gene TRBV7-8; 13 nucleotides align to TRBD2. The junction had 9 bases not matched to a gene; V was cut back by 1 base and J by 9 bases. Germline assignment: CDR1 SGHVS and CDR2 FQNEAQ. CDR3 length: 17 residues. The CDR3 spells CASSLGGGLAGAGEQFF. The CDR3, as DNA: TGTGCCAGCAGCTTAGGGGGCGGACTAGCGGGGGCGGGTGAGCAGTTCTTC.

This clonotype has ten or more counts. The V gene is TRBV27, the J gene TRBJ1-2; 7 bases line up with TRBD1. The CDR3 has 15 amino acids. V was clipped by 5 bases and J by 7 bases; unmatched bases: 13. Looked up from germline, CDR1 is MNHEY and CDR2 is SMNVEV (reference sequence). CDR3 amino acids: CASSNGDSVRSGYTF. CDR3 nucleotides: TGTGCCAGCAGTAACGGGGACAGCGTCCGGAGTGGCTACACCTTC.

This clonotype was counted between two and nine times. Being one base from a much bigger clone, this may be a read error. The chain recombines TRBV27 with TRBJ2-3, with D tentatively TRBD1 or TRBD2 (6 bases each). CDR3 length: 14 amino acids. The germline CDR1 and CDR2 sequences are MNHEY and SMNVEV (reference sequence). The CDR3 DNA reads TGTGCCGGCAGGAGGGGGATTAGCACAGATACGCAGTATTTT. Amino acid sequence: CAGRRGISTDTQYF.

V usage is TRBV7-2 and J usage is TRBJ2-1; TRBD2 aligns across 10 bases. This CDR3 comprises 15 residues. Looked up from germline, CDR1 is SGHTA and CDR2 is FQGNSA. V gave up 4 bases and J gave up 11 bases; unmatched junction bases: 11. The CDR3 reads CASSSQALAGRQQFF. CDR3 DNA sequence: TGTGCCAGCAGCTCCCAGGCACTAGCGGGGAGGCAGCAGTTCTTC. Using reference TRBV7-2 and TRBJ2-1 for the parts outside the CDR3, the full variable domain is GAGVSQSPSNKVTEKGKDVELRCDPISGHTALYWYRQSLGQGLEFLIYFQGNSAPDKSGLPSDRFSAERTGGSVSTLTIQRTQQEDSAVYLCASSSQALAGRQQFFGPGTRLTVL.

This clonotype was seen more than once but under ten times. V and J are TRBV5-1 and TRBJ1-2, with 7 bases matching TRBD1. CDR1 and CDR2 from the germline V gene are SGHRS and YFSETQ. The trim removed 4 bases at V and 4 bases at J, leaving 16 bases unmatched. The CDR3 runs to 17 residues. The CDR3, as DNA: TGCGCCAGCAGCCTTGCCGGGGACAGCAAGTTGGGCTATGGCTACACCTTC. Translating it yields CASSLAGDSKLGYGYTF.

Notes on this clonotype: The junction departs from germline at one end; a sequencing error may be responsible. CDR3 in DNA: TGCGCCAGCAGTTCGAAACAGGGGGTGGTCGAGCAGTACTTC. Translating it yields CASSSKQGVVEQYF. The chain employs TRBV6-1 and TRBJ2-7; 8 bases map to TRBD1. Germline loops: CDR1 MNHNS, CDR2 SASEGT. This CDR3 contains 14 residues.

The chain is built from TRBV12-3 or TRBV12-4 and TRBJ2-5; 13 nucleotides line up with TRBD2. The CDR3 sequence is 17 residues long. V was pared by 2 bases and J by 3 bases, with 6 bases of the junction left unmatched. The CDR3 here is CASSLRPTSGGKETQYF. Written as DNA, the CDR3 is TGTGCCAGCAGTTTACGTCCGACTAGCGGGGGGAAAGAGACCCAGTACTTC.

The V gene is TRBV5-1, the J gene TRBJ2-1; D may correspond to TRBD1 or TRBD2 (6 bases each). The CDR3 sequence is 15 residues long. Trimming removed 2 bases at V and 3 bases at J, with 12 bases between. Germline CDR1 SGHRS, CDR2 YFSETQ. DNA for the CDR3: TGCGCCAGCAGCTTTGGACAGACTAGCTACAATGAGCAGTTCTTC. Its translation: CASSFGQTSYNEQFF.

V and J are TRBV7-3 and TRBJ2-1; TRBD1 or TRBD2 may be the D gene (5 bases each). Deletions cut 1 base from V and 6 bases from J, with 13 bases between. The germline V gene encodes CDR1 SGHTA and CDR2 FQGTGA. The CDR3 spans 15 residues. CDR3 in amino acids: CASSLSGVRGNEQFF. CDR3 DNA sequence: TGTGCCAGCAGCTTAAGTGGGGTGAGGGGCAATGAGCAGTTCTTC.

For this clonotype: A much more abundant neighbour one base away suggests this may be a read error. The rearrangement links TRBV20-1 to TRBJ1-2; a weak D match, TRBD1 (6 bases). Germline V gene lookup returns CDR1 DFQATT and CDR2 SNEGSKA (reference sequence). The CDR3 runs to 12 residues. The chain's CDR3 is CSAEGGGYGDTF. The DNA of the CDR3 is TGCAGTGCCGAGGGGGGGGGCTATGGCGACACCTTC.

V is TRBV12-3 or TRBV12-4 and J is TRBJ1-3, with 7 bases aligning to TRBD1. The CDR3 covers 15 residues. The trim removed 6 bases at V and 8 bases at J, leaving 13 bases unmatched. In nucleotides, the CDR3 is TGTGCCAGCAGACGAGGGCGAAGGGGGACAGACACCATATATTTT. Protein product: CASRRGRRGTDTIYF.

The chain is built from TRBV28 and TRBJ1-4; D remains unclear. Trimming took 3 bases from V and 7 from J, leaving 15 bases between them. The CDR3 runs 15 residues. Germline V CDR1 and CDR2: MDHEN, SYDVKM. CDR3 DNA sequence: TGTGCCAGCAGTTTGGCGCACGGTGTGGGTGAAAAACTGTTTTTT. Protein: CASSLAHGVGEKLFF.

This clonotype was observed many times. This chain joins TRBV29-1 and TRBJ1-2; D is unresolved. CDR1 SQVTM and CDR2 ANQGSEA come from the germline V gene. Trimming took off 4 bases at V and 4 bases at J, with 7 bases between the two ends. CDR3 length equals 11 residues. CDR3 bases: TGCAGCGTTGTAAGTTCCTATGGCTACACCTTC. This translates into CSVVSSYGYTF.

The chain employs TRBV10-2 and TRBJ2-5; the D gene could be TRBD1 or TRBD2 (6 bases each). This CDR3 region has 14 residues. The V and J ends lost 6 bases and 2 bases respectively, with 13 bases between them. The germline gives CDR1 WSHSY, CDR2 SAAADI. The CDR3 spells CASSPTRGQETQYF. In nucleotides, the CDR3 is TGCGCCAGCAGCCCGACTAGGGGGCAAGAGACCCAGTACTTC.

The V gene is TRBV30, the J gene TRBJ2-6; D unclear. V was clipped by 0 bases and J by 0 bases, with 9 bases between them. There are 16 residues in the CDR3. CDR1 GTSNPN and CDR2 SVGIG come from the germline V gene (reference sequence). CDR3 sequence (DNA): TGTGCCTGGAGTGTAGGTGTCTCCTCTGGGGCCAACGTCCTGACTTTC. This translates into CAWSVGVSSGANVLTF.

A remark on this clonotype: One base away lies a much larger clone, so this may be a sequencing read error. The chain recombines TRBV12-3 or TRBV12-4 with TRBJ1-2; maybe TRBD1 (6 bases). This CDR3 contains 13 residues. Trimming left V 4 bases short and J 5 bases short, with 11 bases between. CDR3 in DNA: TGTGCCAGCAGTTGGGGGCAGCTTTATGGCTACACCTTC. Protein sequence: CASSWGQLYGYTF.

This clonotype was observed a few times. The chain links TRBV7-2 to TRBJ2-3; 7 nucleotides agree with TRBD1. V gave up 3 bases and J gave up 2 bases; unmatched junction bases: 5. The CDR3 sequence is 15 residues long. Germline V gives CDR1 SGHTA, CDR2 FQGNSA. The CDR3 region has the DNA TGTGCCAGCAGCTTTGGGGACAGTTACACAGATACGCAGTATTTT. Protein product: CASSFGDSYTDTQYF.